The clone carrying this T cell receptor beta chain was found many times. TCRdb passed the 5' RACE reads through MiXCR, listing each CDR3 protein once. The sample carries about 720,000 distinct CDR3 sequences, 8.5% to 9.5% recorded once. The data originate from a study of identical twins. The CDR3 runs 18 residues. Germline trimming cut 0 bases from V and 0 bases from J; bases unmatched to any gene: 10. Per germline, CDR1 ENHRY and CDR2 SYGVKD. The sample also formed part of further work on yellow fever vaccine responses in identical twins.

This sequence joins TRBV10-3 and TRBJ1-2, with 7 bases identical to TRBD1. Input material: PBMCs. This receptor was identified in a young woman in good health. The CDR3 nucleotides read TGTGCCATCAGTGAGTCGCATGTGACAGGGACAGCTAACTATGGCTACACCTTC. Its protein product is CAISESHVTGTANYGYTF.